This note documents a single T cell receptor beta chain sequence. Naive CD8 cells were CD45RO-negative, positively selected for CCR7, excluding terminally differentiated effector memory CD45RA+ cells. These data originate in a study of shared clonotypes between healthy human individuals. Genomic DNA per cell subset filled all wells of several immunoSEQ plates. Repertoires were generated with immunoSEQ multiplex PCR, while TCRdb's copy carries only in-frame clones and drops some. The data hold hundreds of thousands of clones, with roughly 96% observed a single time. Per germline, CDR1 SGHDT and CDR2 YYEEEE. This CDR3 contains 14 residues. V trimming: 4 bases; J trimming: 8 bases; junction bases outside the gene matches: 2.

The chain carries TRBV5-6 and TRBJ2-1; TRBD2 matches 14 bases. This TCR derives from a woman between 25 and 40 years old in good health. The sequencing sample was made of naive CD8+ T cells sorted from blood. The chain's CDR3 is CASSMGLAGDEQFF. In nucleotides, the CDR3 is TGTGCCAGCAGCATGGGACTAGCGGGAGATGAGCAGTTCTTC.